One and the same sample provided the 10 T cell receptor beta chains below, sequenced in a study of T cells in tuberculosis. As to time point: new active TB diagnosis, blood taken before or within 7 days of starting treatment. The data were produced by immunoSEQ multiplex PCR, yet TCRdb's version contains in-frame clones alone and is incomplete. The table includes over 30,000 clones, under 95% detected once. The specimen was PBMCs, collected at tuberculosis diagnosis. Receptor source: an adult with tuberculosis.

The chain carries TRBV28 and TRBJ2-7, with D maybe TRBD2 (7 bases). With 6 bases removed from V and 4 bases from J, the gap between germline ends came to 25 bases. The CDR3 is made up of 17 amino acids. Germline V gives CDR1 MDHEN, CDR2 SYDVKM. The CDR3 bases are TGTGCCAGCAGCCAAGGGGGGTGGGCTAGCGGAGGTTACGAGCAGTACTTC. Translation gives CASSQGGWASGGYEQYF.

The chain carries TRBV14 and TRBJ1-2; maybe TRBD1 (5 bases). CDR1 is SGHDN, CDR2 FVKESK, per germline. The CDR3 extends over 14 amino acids. The germline V and J ends were trimmed by 0 bases and 6 bases, with 11 bases remaining between them. The DNA of the CDR3 is TGTGCCAGCAGCCAAGATTTGTCAGGGCATGGCTACACCTTC. It codes for CASSQDLSGHGYTF.

The chain has TRBV5-1 and TRBJ1-1, with a possible D match to TRBD1 (5 bases). The V end was cut by 2 bases, the J end by 3 bases, with 8 bases between. CDR1 and CDR2 (germline): SGHRS, YFSETQ. This CDR3 is 13 amino acids long. Written as DNA, the CDR3 is TGCGCCAGCAGCTTTGCACAGGACACTGAAGCTTTCTTT. Protein sequence: CASSFAQDTEAFF.

This chain uses TRBV19 with TRBJ2-7; the D gene is possibly TRBD1 (5 bases). Looked up from germline, CDR1 is LNHDA and CDR2 is SQIVND (reference sequence). The CDR3 has 12 residues. Trimming removed 8 bases at V and 6 bases at J, with 14 bases between. CDR3 DNA: TGTGCCAGTTCCCTCATCCAGGGCGAGCAGTACTTC. Its translation is CASSLIQGEQYF.

The chain joins TRBV5-8 to TRBJ2-2; perhaps TRBD1 as D (5 bases). The CDR3 contains 14 residues. Germline CDR1 reads SGHTS; CDR2 reads YDEGEE. V lost 7 bases to trimming and J lost 2 bases, with 12 bases between them. The chain's CDR3 is CASSDRSNTGELFF. The CDR3 nucleotides read TGTGCCAGCTCCGACAGATCCAACACCGGGGAGCTGTTTTTT.

This chain links TRBV5-1 with TRBJ2-1; the match to TRBD2 covers 10 bases. The CDR3 spans 15 residues. Germline assignment: CDR1 SGHRS and CDR2 YFSETQ. Unmatched junction bases numbered 9, after V lost 4 bases and J lost 8 bases. The CDR3 DNA follows: TGCGCCAGCAGCCCGGCACCTAGCGGGAGTTATGAGCAGTTCTTC. It translates to CASSPAPSGSYEQFF.

The chain couples TRBV6-6 to TRBJ1-2, with D unclear. The CDR3 runs to 11 residues. Germline lookup yields CDR1 MNHNY and CDR2 SVGAGI (reference sequence). V gave up 6 bases and J gave up 6 bases, with 8 bases separating them. CDR3 bases: TGTGCCAGCAGCCCCGGGGATGGCTACACCTTC. It codes for CASSPGDGYTF.

The chain has TRBV4-2 and TRBJ1-4; D might be TRBD1 (6 bases). Trimming pared 4 bases from V and 10 bases from J, leaving 28 bases between. The germline V gene has CDR1 LGHNA and CDR2 YNFKEQ. This CDR3 has 18 residues. In DNA, the CDR3 is TGTGCCAGCAGCCCCAAGGTCCCCGGGACACCTTACACCGGAAAACTGTTTTTT. Translated: CASSPKVPGTPYTGKLFF.

CDR3 sequence: CASSAMGQGNQPQHF. DNA for the CDR3: TGTGCCAGCAGTGCCATGGGACAGGGCAATCAGCCCCAGCATTTT. This chain connects TRBV2 to TRBJ1-5; 8 bases align to TRBD1. Germline-derived CDR1 and CDR2 are SNHLY and FYNNEI. This CDR3 has 15 residues. Trimming removed 4 bases from V and 2 bases from J; junction bases left unmatched: 4.

The chain employs TRBV10-3 and TRBJ1-1; TRBD1 matches at 11 bases. J lost 6 bases, V lost 6 bases, and 9 bases had no gene match. This CDR3 comprises 15 residues. Germline V CDR1 and CDR2: ENHRY, SYGVKD. The CDR3, as DNA: TGTGCCATCAGGGACCCGGGACAGGGGGTCCCTGAAGCTTTCTTT. Encoded protein: CAIRDPGQGVPEAFF.